This TCR beta chain was profiled in a study of cytomegalovirus exposure and HLA in healthy donors. Donors had nominal health at sampling but likely had unrecorded immune exposures. PCR involved 60 Vbeta and 13 Jbeta primers. Sequenced by immunoSEQ multiplex PCR; TCRdb stores in-frame clones only, minus some. The sample consists of about 76,000 clones, about four fifths of them appearing once. Study observations and caveats: Later on, a genetic analysis was performed. It linked a missense variant in DCLRE1C with V- and J-gene trimming of TCR beta. By HLA locus, TCR association rates varied in a later analysis, with DRB1 showing the most and HLA-C the fewest.

Comments on this clone: The target antigen is unknown.

V lost 5 bases and J lost 4, with 12 bases in between. The CDR3 runs to 14 residues. CDR1 and CDR2 (germline): SNHLY, FYNNEI. This chain connects TRBV2 to TRBJ1-5; a possible D gene is TRBD1 (5 bases). This TCR derives from a male donor in good health and CMV-seropositive. The sample taken for sequencing was PBMCs. The CDR3 here is CASSWRGQNQPQHF. The CDR3 DNA is TGTGCCAGCAGTTGGAGGGGTCAAAATCAGCCCCAGCATTTT. Supplemented by reference TRBV2 and TRBJ1-5, the full variable domain reads EPEVTQTPSHQVTQMGQEVILRCVPISNHLYFYWYRQILGQKVEFLVSFYNNEISEKSEIFDDQFSVERPDGSNFTLKIRSTKLEDSAMYFCASSWRGQNQPQHFGDGTRLSIL.